A selection of T cell receptor beta chains follows, all from one sample in a study of CD8 T cells in ankylosing spondylitis. TCRdb re-called the 5' RACE reads through MiXCR, storing one row per CDR3 protein. The sample holds about 130,000 distinct CDR3 sequences, roughly a sixth seen once. Sequencing was performed on blood, either unsorted or a sorted T cell fraction (not recorded which). These receptors were taken from a male donor with ankylosing spondylitis. Each CDR3 is given with its conserved first and last residue. Fields, in order: CDR3 length, D gene, V gene, clone size, J gene, CDR3 DNA, CDR3 protein. The D gene is left open where the match is weak. The size field is filled for only some rows; it gives once, few, many or a size class.

16	NA	TRBV3-1	NA	TRBJ2-2	TGTGCCAGCAGCCCCCGCCACGGGTCGAACACCGGGGAGCTGTTTTTT	CASSPRHGSNTGELFF
16	NA	TRBV4-3	few	TRBJ2-7	TGCGCCAGCAGCCAAGAGGCAGGGGGGGTGACCTACGAGCAGTACTTC	CASSQEAGGVTYEQYF
13	NA	TRBV7-3	few	TRBJ2-3	TGTGCCAGCAGCTCCCTACAGGCAGATACGCAGTATTTT	CASSSLQADTQYF
13	NA	TRBV5-6	many	TRBJ2-5	TGTGCCAGCAGCCTGTCAGCGGAAGAGACCCAGTACTTC	CASSLSAEETQYF
16	NA	TRBV6-5	NA	TRBJ1-1	TGTGCCAGCAGTTTCGGTCCGGCCGGAGGAGACACTGAAGCTTTCTTT	CASSFGPAGGDTEAFF
14	NA	TRBV27	few	TRBJ2-2	TGTGCCAGCAGTTTAAACGGGGGCACCGGGGAGCTGTTTTTT	CASSLNGGTGELFF
12	NA	TRBV29-1	NA	TRBJ2-7	TGCAGCGTTGCCGCTCCCAACTTGGAGCAGTACTTC	CSVAAPNLEQYF
10	NA	TRBV20-1	few	TRBJ1-2	TGCAGTGCTACAGGGTATGGCTACACCTTC	CSATGYGYTF
19	TRBD1	TRBV11-2	NA	TRBJ1-6	TGTGCCAGCAGCTCTATCGGGGACAGGGTATCGCCTTATAATTCACCCCTCCACTTT	CASSSIGDRVSPYNSPLHF
15	NA	TRBV15	few	TRBJ1-2	TGTGCCACCAGCAGAGACAGGGGTGCTAACTATGGCTACACCTTC	CATSRDRGANYGYTF
16	TRBD2	TRBV10-3	NA	TRBJ2-1	TGTGCCATCAGTGAGTTACAGAGCGGGAGTTCGGATGAGCAGTTCTTC	CAISELQSGSSDEQFF
13	NA	TRBV6-2/TRBV6-3	NA	TRBJ2-5	TGTGCCAGCAGGCGACAGGGAGGGGAGACCCAGTACTTC	CASRRQGGETQYF
15	TRBD1	TRBV4-3	NA	TRBJ2-7	TGCGCCAGCAGCCAGACCATCGGGACAGGGATCGAGCAGTACTTC	CASSQTIGTGIEQYF
16	TRBD2	TRBV12-3/TRBV12-4	NA	TRBJ2-1	TGTGCCAGCAGTATAATAGCGGGGTACTCCTACAATGAGCAGTTCTTC	CASSIIAGYSYNEQFF
13	NA	TRBV4-2	many	TRBJ1-2	TGTGCCAGCAGCCAAGGGGACGACTATGGCTACACCTTC	CASSQGDDYGYTF
15	TRBD2	TRBV27	few	TRBJ2-3	TGTGCCAGCAGTTTAATCGGACTAGGCACAGATACGCAGTATTTT	CASSLIGLGTDTQYF
16	TRBD1	TRBV28	NA	TRBJ2-3	TGTGCCAGCAGTCCTCACCGGGGACAGCTCACAGATACGCAGTATTTT	CASSPHRGQLTDTQYF
16	NA	TRBV2	few	TRBJ2-2	TGTGCCAGCAGTGAATTTGGTCTAGTCGGGACCGGGGAGCTGTTTTTT	CASSEFGLVGTGELFF
16	NA	TRBV21-1	NA	TRBJ2-1	TGTGCCAGCAGCCGGAATACGGTGTGTTCCTACAATGAGCAGTTCTTC	CASSRNTVCSYNEQFF
12	TRBD2	TRBV27	NA	TRBJ2-7	TGTGCCACTCTAGCGGGTCTTTACGAGCAGTACTTC	CATLAGLYEQYF
15	NA	TRBV28	NA	TRBJ2-1	TGTGCCAGCAGTCCTGCTCCTCCCTTCTACAATGAGCAGTTCTTC	CASSPAPPFYNEQFF
12	NA	TRBV27	few	TRBJ2-1	TGTGCCAGCAGACATGGCCACAATGAGCAGTTCTTC	CASRHGHNEQFF
13	NA	TRBV27	few	TRBJ1-5	TGTGCCAGCAGTTTATCAGCGGGTCAGCCCCAGCATTTT	CASSLSAGQPQHF
15	TRBD2	TRBV20-1	few	TRBJ2-7	TGCAGTGCTAGCATAAGACTAGCGGGAGAGGGGGAGCAGTACTTC	CSASIRLAGEGEQYF
17	TRBD1	TRBV7-9	NA	TRBJ2-1	TGTGCCAGCAGCCGGGACAGGGAGAAGGGCTCCTACAATGAGCAGTTCTTC	CASSRDREKGSYNEQFF
16	NA	TRBV15	few	TRBJ1-2	TGTGCCACCAGCAGAGATCGGGACGGCTGGCTCTATGGCTACACCTTC	CATSRDRDGWLYGYTF
15	NA	TRBV27	NA	TRBJ2-7	TGTGCCAGCAGTTTAAGGGGCACCTACTCCTACGAGCAGTACTTC	CASSLRGTYSYEQYF
17	NA	TRBV15	few	TRBJ2-2	TGTGCCACCAGCAAACAAAGTTGGAGGGGGCGCACCGGGGAGCTGTTTTTT	CATSKQSWRGRTGELFF
16	NA	TRBV15	few	TRBJ2-7	TGTGCCACCGGACGGGACCAGGGTCTTAGTTCGTACGAGCAGTACTTC	CATGRDQGLSSYEQYF
14	NA	TRBV7-3	NA	TRBJ2-3	TGTGCCAGCAGCTTATCTCCACCCCCAGATACGCAGTATTTT	CASSLSPPPDTQYF
15	NA	TRBV24-1	NA	TRBJ1-1	TGTGCCACCAGTGACCCCGAAGCGGGAGTCACTGAAGCTTTCTTT	CATSDPEAGVTEAFF
15	NA	TRBV9	few	TRBJ1-4	TGTGCCAGCAGCCTCCGGGATTCAACTAATGAAAAACTGTTTTTT	CASSLRDSTNEKLFF